This T cell receptor (beta chain) was captured in a study of blood T cell repertoires in COVID-19. Trimming stripped 4 bases from V and 6 bases from J, with 13 bases between. Germline V lookup: CDR1 GTSNPN, CDR2 SVGIG (reference sequence). The CDR3 is 12 amino acids. The protocol was immunoSEQ multiplex PCR, while the TCRdb copy is restricted to in-frame clones and leaves out a portion. The sample includes 250,000 to 350,000 clones, around 90% seen only once; the top ten take over 2%. This sequence joins TRBV30 and TRBJ2-7; tentative D call: TRBD1 (6 bases). The receptor's source is a woman aged 45-59 years who had recovered from COVID-19. Sequenced material: peripheral blood. The CDR3 nucleotides read TGTGCCTGGACAGGGGATTCTCCCGAGCAGTACTTC. It specifies CAWTGDSPEQYF.